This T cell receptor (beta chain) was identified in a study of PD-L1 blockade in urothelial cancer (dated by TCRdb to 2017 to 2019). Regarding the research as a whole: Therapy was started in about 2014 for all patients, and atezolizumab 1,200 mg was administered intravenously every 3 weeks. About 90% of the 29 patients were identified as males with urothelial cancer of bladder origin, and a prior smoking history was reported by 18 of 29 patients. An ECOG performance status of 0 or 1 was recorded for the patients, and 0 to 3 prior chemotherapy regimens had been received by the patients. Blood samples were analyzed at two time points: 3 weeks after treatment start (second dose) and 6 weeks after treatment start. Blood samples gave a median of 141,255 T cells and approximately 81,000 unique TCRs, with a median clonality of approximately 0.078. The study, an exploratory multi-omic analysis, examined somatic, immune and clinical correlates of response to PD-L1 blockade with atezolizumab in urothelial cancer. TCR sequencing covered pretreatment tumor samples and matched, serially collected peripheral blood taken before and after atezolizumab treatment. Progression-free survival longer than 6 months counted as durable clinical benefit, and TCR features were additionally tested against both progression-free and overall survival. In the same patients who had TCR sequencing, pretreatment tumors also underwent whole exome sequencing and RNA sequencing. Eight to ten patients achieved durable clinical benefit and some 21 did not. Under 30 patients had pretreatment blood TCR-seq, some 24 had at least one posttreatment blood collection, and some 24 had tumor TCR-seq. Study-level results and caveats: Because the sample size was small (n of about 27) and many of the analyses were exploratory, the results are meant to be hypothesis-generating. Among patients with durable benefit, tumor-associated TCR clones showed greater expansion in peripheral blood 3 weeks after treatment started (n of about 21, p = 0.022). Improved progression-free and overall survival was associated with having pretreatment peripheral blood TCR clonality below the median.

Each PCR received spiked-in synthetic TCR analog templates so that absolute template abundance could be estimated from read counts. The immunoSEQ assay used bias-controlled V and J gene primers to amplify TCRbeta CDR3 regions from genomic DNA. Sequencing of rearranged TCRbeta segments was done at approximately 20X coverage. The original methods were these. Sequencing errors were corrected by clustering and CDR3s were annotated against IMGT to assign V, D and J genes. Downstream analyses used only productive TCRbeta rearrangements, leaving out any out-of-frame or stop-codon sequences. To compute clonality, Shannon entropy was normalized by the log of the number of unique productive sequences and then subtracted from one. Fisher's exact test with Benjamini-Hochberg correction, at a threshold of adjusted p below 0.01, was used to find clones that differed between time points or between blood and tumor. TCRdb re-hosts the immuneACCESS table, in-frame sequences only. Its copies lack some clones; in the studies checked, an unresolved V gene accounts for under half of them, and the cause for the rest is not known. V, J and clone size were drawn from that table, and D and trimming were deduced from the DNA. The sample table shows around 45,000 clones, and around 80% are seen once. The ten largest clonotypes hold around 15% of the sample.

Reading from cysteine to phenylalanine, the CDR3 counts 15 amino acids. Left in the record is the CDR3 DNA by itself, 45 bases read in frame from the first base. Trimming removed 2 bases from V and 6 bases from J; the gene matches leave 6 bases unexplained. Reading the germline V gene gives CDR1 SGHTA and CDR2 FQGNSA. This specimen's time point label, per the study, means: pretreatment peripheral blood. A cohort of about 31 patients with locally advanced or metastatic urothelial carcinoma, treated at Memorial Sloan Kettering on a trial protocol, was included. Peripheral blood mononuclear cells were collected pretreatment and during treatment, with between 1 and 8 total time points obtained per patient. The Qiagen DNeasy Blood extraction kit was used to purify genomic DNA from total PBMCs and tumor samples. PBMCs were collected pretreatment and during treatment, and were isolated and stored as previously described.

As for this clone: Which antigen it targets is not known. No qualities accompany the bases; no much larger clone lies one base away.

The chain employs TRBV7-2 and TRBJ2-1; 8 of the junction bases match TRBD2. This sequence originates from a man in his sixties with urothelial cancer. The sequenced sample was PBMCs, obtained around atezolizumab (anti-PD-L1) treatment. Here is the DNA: TGTGCCAGCAGCTTAACCGGGGGGGCCCCCAATGAGCAGTTCTTC. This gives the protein CASSLTGGAPNEQFF.